One TCR beta chain is described in this entry. Its target is not known. The source of the sample is a study of cytomegalovirus exposure and HLA in healthy donors. Overall study findings and caveats: In vitro assays verified that three CMV-associated chains recognized CMV antigens specifically. Accurate prediction of HLA-A and HLA-B alleles (for most subjects) was reportedly achieved from TCR beta sequences.

The study ran its PCR with 60 Vbeta and 13 Jbeta primers. Assay used: immunoSEQ multiplex PCR; TCRdb lists only in-frame clones, some missing. The sample holds around 70,000 clones, roughly two thirds seen once. Trimming cost V 6 bases and J 8 bases, with 11 bases left between them. The V gene's germline CDR1 is MNHNS and CDR2 SASEGT. This CDR3 is 12 amino acids long. Sequenced input: PBMCs. The origin of this receptor is a man in his fifties or sixties in good health and CMV-seropositive. The chain combines TRBV6-1 with TRBJ2-1; D ambiguous. The CDR3 region has the DNA TGTGCCAGCAGCCAGAGGAGCTATGAGCAGTTCTTC. It yields the protein CASSQRSYEQFF.